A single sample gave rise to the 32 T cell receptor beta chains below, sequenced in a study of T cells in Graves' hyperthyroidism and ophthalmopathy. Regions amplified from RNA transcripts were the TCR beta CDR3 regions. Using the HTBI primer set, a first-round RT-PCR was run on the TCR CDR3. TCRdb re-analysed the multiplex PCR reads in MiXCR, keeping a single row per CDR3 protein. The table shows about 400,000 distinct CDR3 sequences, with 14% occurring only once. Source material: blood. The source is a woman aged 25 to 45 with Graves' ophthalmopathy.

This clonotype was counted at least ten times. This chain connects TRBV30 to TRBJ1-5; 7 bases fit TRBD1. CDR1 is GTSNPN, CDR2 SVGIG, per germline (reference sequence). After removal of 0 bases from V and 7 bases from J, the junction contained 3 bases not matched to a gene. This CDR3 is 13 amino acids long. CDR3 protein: CAWSVAGGQPQHF. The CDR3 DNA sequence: TGTGCCTGGAGTGTGGCAGGGGGGCAGCCCCAGCATTTT.

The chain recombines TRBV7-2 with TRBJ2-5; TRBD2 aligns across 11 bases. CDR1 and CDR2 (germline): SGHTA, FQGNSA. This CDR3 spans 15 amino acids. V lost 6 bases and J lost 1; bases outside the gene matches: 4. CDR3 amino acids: CASRPSGGPQETQYF. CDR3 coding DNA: TGTGCCAGCAGGCCTAGCGGGGGGCCCCAAGAGACCCAGTACTTC. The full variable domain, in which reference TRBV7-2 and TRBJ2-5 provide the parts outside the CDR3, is GAGVSQSPSNKVTEKGKDVELRCDPISGHTALYWYRQSLGQGLEFLIYFQGNSAPDKSGLPSDRFSAERTGGSVSTLTIQRTQQEDSAVYLCASRPSGGPQETQYFGPGTRLLVL.

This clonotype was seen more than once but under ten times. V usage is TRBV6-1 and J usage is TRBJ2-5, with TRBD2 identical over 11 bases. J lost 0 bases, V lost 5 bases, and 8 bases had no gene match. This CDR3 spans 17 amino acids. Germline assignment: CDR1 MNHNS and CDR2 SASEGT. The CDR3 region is CASSTLPLAGDQETQYF. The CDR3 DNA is TGTGCCAGCAGTACGCTCCCACTAGCGGGGGACCAAGAGACCCAGTACTTC.

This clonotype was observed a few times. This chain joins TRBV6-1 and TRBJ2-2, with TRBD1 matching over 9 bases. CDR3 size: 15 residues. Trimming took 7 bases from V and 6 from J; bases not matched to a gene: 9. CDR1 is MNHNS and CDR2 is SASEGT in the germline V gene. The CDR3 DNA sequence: TGTGCCAGCACCTCGGAGACAGGGGGAGCCGGGGAGCTGTTTTTT. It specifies CASTSETGGAGELFF.

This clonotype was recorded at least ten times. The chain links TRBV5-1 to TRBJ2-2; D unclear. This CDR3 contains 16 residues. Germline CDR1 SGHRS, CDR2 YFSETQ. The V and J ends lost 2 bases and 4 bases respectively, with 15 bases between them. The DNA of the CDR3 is TGCGCCAGCAGCTTTTCTCCCCCGCCGCTCACCGGGGAGCTGTTTTTT. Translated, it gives CASSFSPPPLTGELFF.

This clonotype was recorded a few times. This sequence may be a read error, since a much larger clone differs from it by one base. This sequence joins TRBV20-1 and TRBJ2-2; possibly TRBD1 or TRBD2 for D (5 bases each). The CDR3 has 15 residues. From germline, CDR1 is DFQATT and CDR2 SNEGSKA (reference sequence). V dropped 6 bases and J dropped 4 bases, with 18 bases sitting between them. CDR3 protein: CSATDRGRGTGELFF. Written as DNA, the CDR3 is TGCAGTGCCACTGATCGGGGCCGGGGCACCGGGGAGCTGTTTTTT.

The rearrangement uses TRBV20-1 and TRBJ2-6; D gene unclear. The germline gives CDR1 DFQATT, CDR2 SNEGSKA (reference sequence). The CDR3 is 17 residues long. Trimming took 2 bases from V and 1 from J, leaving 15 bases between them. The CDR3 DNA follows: TGCAGTGCTAGAATTCTGGGGTTCGGGTCTGGGGCCAACGTCCTGACTTTC. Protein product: CSARILGFGSGANVLTF.

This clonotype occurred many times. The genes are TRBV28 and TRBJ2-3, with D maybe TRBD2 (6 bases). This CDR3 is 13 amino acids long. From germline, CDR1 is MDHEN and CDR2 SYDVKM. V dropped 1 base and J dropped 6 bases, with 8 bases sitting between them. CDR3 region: CASSLSGRDTQYF. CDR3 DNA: TGTGCCAGCAGTTTATCTGGGAGGGATACGCAGTATTTT.

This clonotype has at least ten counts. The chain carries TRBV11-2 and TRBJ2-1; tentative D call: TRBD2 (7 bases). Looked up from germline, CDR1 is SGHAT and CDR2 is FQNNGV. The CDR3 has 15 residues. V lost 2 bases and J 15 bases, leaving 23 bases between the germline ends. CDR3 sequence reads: CASSLQPPLSGGPFF. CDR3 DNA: TGTGCCAGCAGCTTACAACCCCCTCTTTCCGGGGGGCCGTTCTTC. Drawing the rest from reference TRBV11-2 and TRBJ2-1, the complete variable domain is EAGVAQSPRYKIIEKRQSVAFWCNPISGHATLYWYQQILGQGPKLLIQFQNNGVVDDSQLPKDRFSAERLKGVDSTLKIQPAKLEDSAVYLCASSLQPPLSGGPFFGPGTRLTVL.

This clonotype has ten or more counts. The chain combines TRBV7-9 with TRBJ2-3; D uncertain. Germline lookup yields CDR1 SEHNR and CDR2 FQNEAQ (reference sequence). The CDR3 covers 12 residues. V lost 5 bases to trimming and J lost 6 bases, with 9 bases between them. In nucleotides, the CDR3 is TGTGCCAGCAGCCCTGAGGTGGATACGCAGTATTTT. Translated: CASSPEVDTQYF.

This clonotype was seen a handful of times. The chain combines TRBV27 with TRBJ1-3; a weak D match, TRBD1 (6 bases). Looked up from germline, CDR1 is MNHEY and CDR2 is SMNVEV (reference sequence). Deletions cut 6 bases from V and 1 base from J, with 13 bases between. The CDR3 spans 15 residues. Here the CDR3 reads CASSTTGTSGNTIYF. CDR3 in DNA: TGTGCCAGCAGCACTACAGGGACGTCTGGAAACACCATATATTTT.

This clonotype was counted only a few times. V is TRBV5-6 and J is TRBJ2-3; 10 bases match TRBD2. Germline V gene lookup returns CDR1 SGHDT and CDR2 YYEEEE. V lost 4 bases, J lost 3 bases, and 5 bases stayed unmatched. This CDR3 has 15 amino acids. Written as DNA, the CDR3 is TGTGCCAGCAGCCCCGGGACTAGCGCGACAGATACGCAGTATTTT. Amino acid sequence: CASSPGTSATDTQYF.

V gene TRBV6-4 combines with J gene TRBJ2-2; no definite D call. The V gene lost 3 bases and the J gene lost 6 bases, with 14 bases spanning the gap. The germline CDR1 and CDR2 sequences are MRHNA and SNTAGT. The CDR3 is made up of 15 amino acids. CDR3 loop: CASSEGAASAGELFF. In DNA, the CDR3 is TGTGCCAGCAGTGAGGGCGCCGCATCGGCCGGGGAGCTGTTTTTT.

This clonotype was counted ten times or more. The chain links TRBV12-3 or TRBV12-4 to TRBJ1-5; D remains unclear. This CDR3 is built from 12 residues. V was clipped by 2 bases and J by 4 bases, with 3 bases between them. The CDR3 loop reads CASSLMNQPQHF. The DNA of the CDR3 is TGTGCCAGCAGTTTAATGAATCAGCCCCAGCATTTT.

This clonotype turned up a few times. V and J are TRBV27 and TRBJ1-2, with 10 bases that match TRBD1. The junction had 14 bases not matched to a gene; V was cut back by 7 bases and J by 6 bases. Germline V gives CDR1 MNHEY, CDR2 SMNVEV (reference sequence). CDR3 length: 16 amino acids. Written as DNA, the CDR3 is TGTGCCAGCAATCCGGGACAGGGGTCACCAGTCAATGGCTACACCTTC. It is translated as CASNPGQGSPVNGYTF.

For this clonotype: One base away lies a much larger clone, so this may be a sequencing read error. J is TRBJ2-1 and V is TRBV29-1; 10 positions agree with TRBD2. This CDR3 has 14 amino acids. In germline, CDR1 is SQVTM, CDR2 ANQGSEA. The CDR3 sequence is CGAQAGGLYNEQFF. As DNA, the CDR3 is TGCGGCGCCCAAGCGGGGGGGCTCTACAATGAGCAGTTCTTC.

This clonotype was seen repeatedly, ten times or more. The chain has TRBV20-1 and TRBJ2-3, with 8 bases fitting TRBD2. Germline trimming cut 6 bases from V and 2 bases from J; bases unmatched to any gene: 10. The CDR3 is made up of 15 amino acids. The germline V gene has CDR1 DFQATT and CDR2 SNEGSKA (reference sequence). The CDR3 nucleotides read TGCAGTGCCATGACTTCAGCGGGGGCCACAGATACGCAGTATTTT. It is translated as CSAMTSAGATDTQYF.

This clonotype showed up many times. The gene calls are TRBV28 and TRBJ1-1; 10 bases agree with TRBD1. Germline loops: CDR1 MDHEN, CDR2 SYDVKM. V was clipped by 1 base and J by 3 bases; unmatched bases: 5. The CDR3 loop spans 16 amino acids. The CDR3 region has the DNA TGTGCCAGCAGTTTATTGGGGACAGGGGACCACACTGAAGCTTTCTTT. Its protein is CASSLLGTGDHTEAFF.

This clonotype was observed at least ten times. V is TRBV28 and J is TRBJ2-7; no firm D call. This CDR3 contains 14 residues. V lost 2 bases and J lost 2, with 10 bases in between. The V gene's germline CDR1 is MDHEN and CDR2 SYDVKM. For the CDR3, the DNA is TGTGCCAGCAGTTTACGGGCAGAGACCTACGAGCAGTACTTC. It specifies CASSLRAETYEQYF. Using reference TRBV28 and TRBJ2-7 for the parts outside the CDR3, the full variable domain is DVKVTQSSRYLVKRTGEKVFLECVQDMDHENMFWYRQDPGLGLRLIYFSYDVKMKEKGDIPEGYSVSREKKERFSLILESASTNQTSMYLCASSLRAETYEQYFGPGTRLTVT.

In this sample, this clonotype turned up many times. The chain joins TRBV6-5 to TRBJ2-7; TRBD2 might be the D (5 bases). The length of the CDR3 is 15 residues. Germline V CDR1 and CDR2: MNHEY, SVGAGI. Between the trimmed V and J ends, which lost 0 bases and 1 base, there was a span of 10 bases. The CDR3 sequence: CASSYSGKTSYEQYF. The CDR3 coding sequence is TGTGCCAGCAGTTACTCCGGGAAGACTTCCTACGAGCAGTACTTC.

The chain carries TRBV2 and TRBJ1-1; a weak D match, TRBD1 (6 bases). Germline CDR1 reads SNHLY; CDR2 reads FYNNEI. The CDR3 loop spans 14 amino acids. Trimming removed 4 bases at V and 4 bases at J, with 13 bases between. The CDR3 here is CASSGGARGTEAFF. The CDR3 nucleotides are TGTGCCAGCAGTGGGGGGGCGCGGGGCACTGAAGCTTTCTTT.

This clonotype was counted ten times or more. The CDR3 here is CASSPLQSGARGDEQFF. The DNA of the CDR3 is TGTGCCAGCAGCCCCCTACAGAGCGGGGCCAGGGGGGATGAGCAGTTCTTC. This chain links TRBV7-2 with TRBJ2-1, with D perhaps TRBD1 or TRBD2 (7 bases each). CDR3 length: 17 amino acids. The germline V gene encodes CDR1 SGHTA and CDR2 FQGNSA. V lost 5 bases and J 8 bases, leaving 25 bases between the germline ends. The variable domain in full, with the rest retrieved from reference TRBV7-2 and TRBJ2-1, is GAGVSQSPSNKVTEKGKDVELRCDPISGHTALYWYRQSLGQGLEFLIYFQGNSAPDKSGLPSDRFSAERTGGSVSTLTIQRTQQEDSAVYLCASSPLQSGARGDEQFFGPGTRLTVL.

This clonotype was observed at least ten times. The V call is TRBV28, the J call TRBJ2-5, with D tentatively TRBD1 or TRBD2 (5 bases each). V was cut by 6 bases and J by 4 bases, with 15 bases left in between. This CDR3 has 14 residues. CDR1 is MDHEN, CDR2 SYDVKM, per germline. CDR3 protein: CASSHPRGPETQYF. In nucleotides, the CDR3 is TGTGCCAGCAGCCACCCCCGGGGCCCAGAGACCCAGTACTTC.

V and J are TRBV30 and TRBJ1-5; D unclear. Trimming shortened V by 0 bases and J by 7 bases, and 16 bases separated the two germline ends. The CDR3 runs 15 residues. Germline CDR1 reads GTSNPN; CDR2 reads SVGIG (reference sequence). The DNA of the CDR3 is TGTGCCTGGAGTGTACAGTCAGGTCCTTCCCAGCCCCAGCATTTT. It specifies CAWSVQSGPSQPQHF.

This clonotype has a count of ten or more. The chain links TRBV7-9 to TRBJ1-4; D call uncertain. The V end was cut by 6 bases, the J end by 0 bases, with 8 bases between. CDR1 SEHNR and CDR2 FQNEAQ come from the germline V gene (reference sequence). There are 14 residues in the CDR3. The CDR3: CASSLQSTNEKLFF. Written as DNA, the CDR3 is TGTGCCAGCAGTTTACAGTCAACTAATGAAAAACTGTTTTTT. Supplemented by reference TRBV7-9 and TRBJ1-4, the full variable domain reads DTGVSQNPRHKITKRGQNVTFRCDPISEHNRLYWYRQTLGQGPEFLTYFQNEAQLEKSRLLSDRFSAERPKGSFSTLEIQRTEQGDSAMYLCASSLQSTNEKLFFGSGTQLSVL.

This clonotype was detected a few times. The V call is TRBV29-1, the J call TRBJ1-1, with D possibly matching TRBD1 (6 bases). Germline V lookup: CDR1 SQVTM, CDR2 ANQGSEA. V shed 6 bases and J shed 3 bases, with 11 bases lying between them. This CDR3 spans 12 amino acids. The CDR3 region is CSVVRGHTEAFF. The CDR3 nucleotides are TGCAGCGTCGTCAGGGGACACACTGAAGCTTTCTTT.

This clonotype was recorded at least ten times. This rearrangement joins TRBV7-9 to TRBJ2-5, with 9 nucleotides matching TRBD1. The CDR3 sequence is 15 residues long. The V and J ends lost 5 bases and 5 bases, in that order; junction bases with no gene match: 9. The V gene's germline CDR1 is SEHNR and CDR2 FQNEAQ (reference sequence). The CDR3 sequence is CASSPTGGAGETQYF. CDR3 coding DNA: TGTGCCAGCAGCCCAACAGGGGGCGCTGGGGAGACCCAGTACTTC. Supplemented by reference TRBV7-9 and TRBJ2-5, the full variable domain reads DTGVSQNPRHKITKRGQNVTFRCDPISEHNRLYWYRQTLGQGPEFLTYFQNEAQLEKSRLLSDRFSAERPKGSFSTLEIQRTEQGDSAMYLCASSPTGGAGETQYFGPGTRLLVL.

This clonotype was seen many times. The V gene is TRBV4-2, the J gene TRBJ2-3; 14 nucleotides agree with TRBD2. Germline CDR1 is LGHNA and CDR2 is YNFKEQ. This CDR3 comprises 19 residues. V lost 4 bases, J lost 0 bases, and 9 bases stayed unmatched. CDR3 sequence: CASSLRLAGGIKSTDTQYF. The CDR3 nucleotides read TGTGCCAGCAGCCTCCGACTAGCGGGGGGGATTAAAAGCACAGATACGCAGTATTTT.

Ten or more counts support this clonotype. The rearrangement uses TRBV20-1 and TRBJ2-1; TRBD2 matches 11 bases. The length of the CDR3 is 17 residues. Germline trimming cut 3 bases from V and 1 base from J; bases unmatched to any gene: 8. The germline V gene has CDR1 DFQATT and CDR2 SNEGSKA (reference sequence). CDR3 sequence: CSARRLAGFTSYNEQFF. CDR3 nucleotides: TGCAGTGCTAGGCGACTAGCGGGGTTCACTTCCTACAATGAGCAGTTCTTC.

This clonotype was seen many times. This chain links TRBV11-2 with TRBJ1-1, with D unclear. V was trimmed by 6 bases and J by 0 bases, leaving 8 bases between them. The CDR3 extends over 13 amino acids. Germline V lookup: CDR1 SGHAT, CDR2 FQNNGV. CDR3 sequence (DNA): TGTGCCAGCAGTGGTTCTGTGAACACTGAAGCTTTCTTT. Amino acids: CASSGSVNTEAFF.

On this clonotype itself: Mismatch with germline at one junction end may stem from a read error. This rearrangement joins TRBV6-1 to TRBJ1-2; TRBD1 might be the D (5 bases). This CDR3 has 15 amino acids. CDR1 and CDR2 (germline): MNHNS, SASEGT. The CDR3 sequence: CASNNGGAWGGGCTF. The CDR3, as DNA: TGTGCCAGCAACAACGGGGGAGCTTGGGGCGGTGGCTGCACCTTC.

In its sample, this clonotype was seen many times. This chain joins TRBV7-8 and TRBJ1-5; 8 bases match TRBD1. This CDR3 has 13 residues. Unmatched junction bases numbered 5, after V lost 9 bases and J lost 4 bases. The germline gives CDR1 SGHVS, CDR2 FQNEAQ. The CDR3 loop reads CARQGQANQPQHF. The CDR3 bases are TGTGCCAGGCAGGGACAGGCTAATCAGCCCCAGCATTTT.